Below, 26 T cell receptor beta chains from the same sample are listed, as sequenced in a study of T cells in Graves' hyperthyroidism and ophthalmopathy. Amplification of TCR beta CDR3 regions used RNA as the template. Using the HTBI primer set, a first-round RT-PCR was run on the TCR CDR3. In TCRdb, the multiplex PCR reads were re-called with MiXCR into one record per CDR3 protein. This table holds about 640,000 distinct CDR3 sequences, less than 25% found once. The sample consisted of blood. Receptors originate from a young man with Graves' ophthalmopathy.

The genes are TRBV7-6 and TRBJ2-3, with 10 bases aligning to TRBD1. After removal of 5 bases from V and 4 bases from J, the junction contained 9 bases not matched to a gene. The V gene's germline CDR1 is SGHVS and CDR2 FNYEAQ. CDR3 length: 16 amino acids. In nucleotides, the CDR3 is TGTGCCAGCAGCCAACGTGTGACAGGGGGCCCAGATACGCAGTATTTT. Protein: CASSQRVTGGPDTQYF.

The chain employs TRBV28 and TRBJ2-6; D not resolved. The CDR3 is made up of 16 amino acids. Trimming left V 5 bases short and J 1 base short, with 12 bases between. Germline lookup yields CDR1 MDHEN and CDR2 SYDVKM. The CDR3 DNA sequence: TGTGCCAGCAGTGGACGGTTGCTTTCTGGGGCCAACGTCCTGACTTTC. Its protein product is CASSGRLLSGANVLTF.

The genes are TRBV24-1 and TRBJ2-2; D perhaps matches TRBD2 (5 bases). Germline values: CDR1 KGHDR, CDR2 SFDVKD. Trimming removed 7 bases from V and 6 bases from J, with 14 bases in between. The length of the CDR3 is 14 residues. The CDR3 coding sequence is TGTGCCACCAGCGTAGGGTATAGCGCCGGGGAGCTGTTTTTT. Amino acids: CATSVGYSAGELFF.

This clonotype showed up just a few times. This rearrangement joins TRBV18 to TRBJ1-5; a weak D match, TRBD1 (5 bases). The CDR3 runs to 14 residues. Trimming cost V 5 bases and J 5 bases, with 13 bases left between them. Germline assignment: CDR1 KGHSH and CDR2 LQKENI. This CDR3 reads CASSTRRRDQPQHF. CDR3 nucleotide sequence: TGTGCCAGCTCAACCCGTCGCAGGGATCAGCCCCAGCATTTT. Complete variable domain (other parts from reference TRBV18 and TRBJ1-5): NAGVMQNPRHLVRRRGQEARLRCSPMKGHSHVYWYRQLPEEGLKFMVYLQKENIIDESGMPKERFSAEFPKEGPSILRIQQVVRGDSAAYFCASSTRRRDQPQHFGDGTRLSIL.

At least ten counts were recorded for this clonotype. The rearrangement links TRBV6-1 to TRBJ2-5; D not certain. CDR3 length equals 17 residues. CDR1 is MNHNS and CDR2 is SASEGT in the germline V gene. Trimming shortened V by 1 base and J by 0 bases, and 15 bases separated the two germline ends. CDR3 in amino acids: CASSEVRARAYQETQYF. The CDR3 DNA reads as TGTGCCAGCAGTGAAGTCCGGGCCCGAGCGTACCAAGAGACCCAGTACTTC.

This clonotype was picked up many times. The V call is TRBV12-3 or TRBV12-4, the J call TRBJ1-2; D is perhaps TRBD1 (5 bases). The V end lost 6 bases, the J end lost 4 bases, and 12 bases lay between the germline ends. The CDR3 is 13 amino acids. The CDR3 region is CASSTGQSYGYTF. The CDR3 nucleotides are TGTGCCAGCAGCACCGGACAAAGCTATGGCTACACCTTC.

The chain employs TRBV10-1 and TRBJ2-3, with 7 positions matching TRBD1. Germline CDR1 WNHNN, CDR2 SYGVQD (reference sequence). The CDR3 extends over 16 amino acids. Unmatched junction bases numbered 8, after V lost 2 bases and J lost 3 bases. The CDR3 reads CASSEGTGVGTDTQYF. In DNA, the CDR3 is TGCGCCAGCAGTGAGGGAACAGGGGTGGGAACAGATACGCAGTATTTT.

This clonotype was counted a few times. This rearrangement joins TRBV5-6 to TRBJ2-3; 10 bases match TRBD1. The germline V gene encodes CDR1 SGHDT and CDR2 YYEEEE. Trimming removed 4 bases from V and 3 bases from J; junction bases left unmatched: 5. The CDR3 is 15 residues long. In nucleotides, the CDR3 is TGTGCCAGCAGCCCGGGACAGGGGTTGACAGATACGCAGTATTTT. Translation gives CASSPGQGLTDTQYF.

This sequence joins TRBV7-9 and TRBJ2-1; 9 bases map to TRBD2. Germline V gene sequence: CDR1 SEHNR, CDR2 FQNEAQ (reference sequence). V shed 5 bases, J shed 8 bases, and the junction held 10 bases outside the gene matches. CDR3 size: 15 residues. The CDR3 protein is CASSPQSGRRDEQFF. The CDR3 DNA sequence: TGTGCCAGCAGCCCTCAGAGCGGGAGGAGGGATGAGCAGTTCTTC.

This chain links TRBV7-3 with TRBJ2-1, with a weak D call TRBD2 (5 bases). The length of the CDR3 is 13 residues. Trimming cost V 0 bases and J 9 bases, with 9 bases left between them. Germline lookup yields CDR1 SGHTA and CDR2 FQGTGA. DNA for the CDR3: TGTGCCAGCAGCTTAACTGCCGCGGGTGAGCAGTTCTTC. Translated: CASSLTAAGEQFF.

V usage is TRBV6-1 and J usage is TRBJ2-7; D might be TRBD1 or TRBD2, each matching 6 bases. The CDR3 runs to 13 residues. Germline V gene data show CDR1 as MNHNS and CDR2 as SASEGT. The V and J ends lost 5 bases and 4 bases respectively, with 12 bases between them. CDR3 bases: TGTGCCAGCAGTTCGAGGGGGGAATACGAGCAGTACTTC. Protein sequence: CASSSRGEYEQYF.

The CDR3 region is CASSFNPGQTYEQYF. Written as DNA, the CDR3 is TGTGCCAGTAGTTTCAATCCGGGACAGACCTACGAGCAGTACTTC. The chain employs TRBV19 and TRBJ2-7, with 7 positions matching TRBD1. There are 15 residues in the CDR3. After removal of 5 bases from V and 2 bases from J, the junction contained 9 bases not matched to a gene. In germline, CDR1 is LNHDA, CDR2 SQIVND (reference sequence).

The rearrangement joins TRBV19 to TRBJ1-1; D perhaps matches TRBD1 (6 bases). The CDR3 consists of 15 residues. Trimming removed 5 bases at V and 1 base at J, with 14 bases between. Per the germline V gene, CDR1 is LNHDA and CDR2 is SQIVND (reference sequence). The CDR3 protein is CASSEQGRTNTEAFF. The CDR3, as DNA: TGTGCCAGTAGTGAGCAGGGGCGGACGAACACTGAAGCTTTCTTT.

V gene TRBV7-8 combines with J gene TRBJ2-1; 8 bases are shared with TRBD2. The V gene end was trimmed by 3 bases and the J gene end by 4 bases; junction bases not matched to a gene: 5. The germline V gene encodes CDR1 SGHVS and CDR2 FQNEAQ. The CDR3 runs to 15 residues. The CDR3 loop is CASSLLGTRYNEQFF. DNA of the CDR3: TGTGCCAGCAGCTTGCTTGGGACTAGATACAATGAGCAGTTCTTC. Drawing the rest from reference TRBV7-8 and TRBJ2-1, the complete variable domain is GAGVSQSPRYKVAKRGQDVALRCDPISGHVSLFWYQQALGQGPEFLTYFQNEAQLDKSGLPSDRFFAERPEGSVSTLKIQRTQQEDSAVYLCASSLLGTRYNEQFFGPGTRLTVL.

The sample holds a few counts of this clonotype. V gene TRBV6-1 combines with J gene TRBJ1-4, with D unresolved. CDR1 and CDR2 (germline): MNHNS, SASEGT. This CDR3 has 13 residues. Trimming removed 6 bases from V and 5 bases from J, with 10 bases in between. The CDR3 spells CASRPAGNEKLFF. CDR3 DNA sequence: TGTGCCAGCAGACCCGCCGGGAATGAAAAACTGTTTTTT.

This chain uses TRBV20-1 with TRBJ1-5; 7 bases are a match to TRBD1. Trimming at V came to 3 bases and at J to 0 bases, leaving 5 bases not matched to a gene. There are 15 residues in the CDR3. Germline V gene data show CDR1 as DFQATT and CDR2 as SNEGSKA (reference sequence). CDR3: CSASQTGNSNQPQHF. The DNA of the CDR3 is TGCAGTGCTAGCCAGACAGGGAATAGCAATCAGCCCCAGCATTTT.

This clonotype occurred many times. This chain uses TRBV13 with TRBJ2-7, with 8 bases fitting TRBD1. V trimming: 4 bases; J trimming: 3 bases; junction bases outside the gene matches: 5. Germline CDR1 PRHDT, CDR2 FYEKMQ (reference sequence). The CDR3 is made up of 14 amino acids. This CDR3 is CASSSRTGIYEQYF. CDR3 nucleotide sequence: TGTGCCAGCAGCTCCAGGACAGGGATCTACGAGCAGTACTTC.

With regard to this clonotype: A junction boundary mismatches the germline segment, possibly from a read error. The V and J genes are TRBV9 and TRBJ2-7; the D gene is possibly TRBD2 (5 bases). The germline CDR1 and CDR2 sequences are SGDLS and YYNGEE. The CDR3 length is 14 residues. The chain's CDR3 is CAGSGGLVAYEQYF. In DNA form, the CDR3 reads TGTGCCGGCAGCGGCGGATTAGTAGCCTACGAGCAGTACTTC.

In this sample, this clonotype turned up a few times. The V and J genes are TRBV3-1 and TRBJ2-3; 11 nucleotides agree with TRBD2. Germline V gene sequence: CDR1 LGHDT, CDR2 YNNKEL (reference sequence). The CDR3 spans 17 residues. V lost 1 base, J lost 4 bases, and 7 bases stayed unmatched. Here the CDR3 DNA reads TGTGCCAGCAGCCAAGGGATACTAGCGGGAGTTCCAGATACGCAGTATTTT. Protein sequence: CASSQGILAGVPDTQYF.

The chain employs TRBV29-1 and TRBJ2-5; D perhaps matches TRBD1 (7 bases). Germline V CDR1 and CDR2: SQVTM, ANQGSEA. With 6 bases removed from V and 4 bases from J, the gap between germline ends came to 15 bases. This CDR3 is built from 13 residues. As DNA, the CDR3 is TGCAGCGTGGGCCCAGGGGGAGGAGAGACCCAGTACTTC. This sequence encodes CSVGPGGGETQYF.

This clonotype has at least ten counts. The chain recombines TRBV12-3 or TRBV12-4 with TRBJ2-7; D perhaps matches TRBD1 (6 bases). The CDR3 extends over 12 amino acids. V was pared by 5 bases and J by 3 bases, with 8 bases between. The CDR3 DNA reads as TGTGCCAGCAGTACCAGGGGCTACGAGCAGTACTTC. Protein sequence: CASSTRGYEQYF.

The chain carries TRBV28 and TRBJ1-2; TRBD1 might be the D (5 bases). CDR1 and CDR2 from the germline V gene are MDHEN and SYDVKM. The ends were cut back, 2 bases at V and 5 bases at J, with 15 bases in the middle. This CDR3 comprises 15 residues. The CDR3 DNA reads TGTGCCAGCAGTTTACAAACAAGGGGCCGGTATGGCTACACCTTC. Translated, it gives CASSLQTRGRYGYTF.

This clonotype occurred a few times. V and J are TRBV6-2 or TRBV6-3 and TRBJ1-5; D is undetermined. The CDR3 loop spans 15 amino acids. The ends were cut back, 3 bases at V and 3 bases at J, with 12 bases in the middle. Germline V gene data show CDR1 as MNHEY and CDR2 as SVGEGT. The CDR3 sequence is CASSYRSFNNQPQHF. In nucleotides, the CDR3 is TGTGCCAGCAGTTATCGGTCCTTTAACAATCAGCCCCAGCATTTT.

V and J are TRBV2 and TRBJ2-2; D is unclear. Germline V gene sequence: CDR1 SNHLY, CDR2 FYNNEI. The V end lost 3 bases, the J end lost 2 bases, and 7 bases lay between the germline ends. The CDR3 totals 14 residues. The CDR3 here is CASSDGPNTGELFF. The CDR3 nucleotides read TGTGCCAGCAGTGATGGGCCCAACACCGGGGAGCTGTTTTTT. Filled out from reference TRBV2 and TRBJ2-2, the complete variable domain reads EPEVTQTPSHQVTQMGQEVILRCVPISNHLYFYWYRQILGQKVEFLVSFYNNEISEKSEIFDDQFSVERPDGSNFTLKIRSTKLEDSAMYFCASSDGPNTGELFFGEGSRLTVL.

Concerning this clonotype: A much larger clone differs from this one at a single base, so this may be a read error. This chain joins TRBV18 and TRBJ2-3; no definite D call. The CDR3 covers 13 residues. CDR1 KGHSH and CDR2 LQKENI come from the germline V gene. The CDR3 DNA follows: TGTGCCGGCTCACCAGAAAACACAGATACGCAGTATTTT. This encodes CAGSPENTDTQYF.

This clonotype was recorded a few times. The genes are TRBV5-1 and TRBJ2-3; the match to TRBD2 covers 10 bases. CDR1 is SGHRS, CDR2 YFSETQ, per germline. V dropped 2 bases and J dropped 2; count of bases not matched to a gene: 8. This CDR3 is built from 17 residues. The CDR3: CASSFGGGLADTDTQYF. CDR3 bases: TGCGCCAGCAGCTTTGGAGGTGGACTAGCGGACACAGATACGCAGTATTTT.